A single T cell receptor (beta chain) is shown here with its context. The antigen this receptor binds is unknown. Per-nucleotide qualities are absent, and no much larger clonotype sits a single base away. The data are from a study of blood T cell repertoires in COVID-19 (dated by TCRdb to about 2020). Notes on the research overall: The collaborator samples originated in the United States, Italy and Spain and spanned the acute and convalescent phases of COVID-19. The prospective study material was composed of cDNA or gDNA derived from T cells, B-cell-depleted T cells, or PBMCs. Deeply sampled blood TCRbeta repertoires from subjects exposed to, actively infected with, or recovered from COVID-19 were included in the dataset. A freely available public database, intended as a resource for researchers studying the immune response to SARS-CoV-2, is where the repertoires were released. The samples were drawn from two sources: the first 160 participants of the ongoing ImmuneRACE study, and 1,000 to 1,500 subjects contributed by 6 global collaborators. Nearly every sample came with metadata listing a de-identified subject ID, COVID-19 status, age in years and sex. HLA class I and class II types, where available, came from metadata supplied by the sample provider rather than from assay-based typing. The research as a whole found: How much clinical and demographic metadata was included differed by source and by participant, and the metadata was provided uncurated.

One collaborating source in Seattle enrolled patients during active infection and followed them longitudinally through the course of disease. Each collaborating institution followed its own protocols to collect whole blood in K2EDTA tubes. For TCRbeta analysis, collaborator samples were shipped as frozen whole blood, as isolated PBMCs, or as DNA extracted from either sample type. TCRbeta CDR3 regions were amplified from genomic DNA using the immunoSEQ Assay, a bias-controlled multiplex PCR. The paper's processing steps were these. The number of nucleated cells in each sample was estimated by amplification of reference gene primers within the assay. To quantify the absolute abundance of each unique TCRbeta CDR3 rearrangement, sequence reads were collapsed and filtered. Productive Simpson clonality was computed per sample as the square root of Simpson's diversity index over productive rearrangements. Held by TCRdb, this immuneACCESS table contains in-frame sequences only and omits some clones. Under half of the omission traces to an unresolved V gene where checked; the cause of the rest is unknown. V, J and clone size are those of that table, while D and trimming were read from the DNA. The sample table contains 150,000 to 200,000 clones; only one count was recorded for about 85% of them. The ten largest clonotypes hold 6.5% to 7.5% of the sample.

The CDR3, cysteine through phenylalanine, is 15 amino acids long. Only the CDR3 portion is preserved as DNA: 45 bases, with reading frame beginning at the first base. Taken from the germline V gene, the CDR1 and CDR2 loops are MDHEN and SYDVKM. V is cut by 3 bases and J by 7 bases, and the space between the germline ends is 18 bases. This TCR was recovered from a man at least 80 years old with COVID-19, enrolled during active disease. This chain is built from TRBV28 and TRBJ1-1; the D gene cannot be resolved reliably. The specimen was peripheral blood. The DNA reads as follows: TGTGCCAGCAGTTTTTGGCAGCGGTTAGGCCTTGAAGCTTTCTTT. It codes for CASSFWQRLGLEAFF.